Listed below are T cell receptor beta chains from one sample, sequenced in a study of T cell repertoires in cytomegalovirus infection. TCRdb ran MiXCR on the reads and lists one entry per CDR3 protein. Altogether around 100,000 distinct CDR3 sequences are present, around 22% being singletons, with the ten largest covering roughly 43%. Sequenced sample: CD8+ T cells from PBMCs. The receptors derive from a human donor in good health (CMV status not recorded). Some clones in this sample may be carry-over from other donors' samples. Both conserved end residues are part of each CDR3. Each record gives: J gene, V gene, clone size, D gene, CDR3 protein, CDR3 DNA. D genes are given only for firm matches. A clone size is listed for some rows: how often the clone was seen (once, few, many), or a class if it is expanded.

J: TRBJ1-5; V: TRBV12-3/TRBV12-4; size: -; D: -; CDR3: CASNPGGASQPQHF; DNA: TGTGCCAGCAACCCTGGGGGGGCTAGTCAGCCCCAGCATTTT
J: TRBJ1-5; V: TRBV28; size: -; D: -; CDR3: CASSLTGYSNQPQHF; DNA: TGTGCCAGCAGTTTGACAGGCTATAGCAATCAGCCCCAGCATTTT
J: TRBJ1-2; V: TRBV20-1; size: few; D: TRBD1; CDR3: CSQRDRGMDGYTF; DNA: TGCAGCCAGCGAGACAGGGGGATGGATGGCTACACCTTC
J: TRBJ1-6; V: TRBV4-1; size: -; D: -; CDR3: CASSQPEQYNSPLHF; DNA: TGTGCCAGCAGCCAACCTGAACAGTATAATTCACCCCTCCACTTT
J: TRBJ2-7; V: TRBV7-2; size: many; D: -; CDR3: CASSPYNGGNYEQYF; DNA: TGTGCCAGCAGCCCCTATAATGGGGGGAACTACGAGCAGTACTTC
J: TRBJ1-1; V: TRBV20-1; size: -; D: -; CDR3: CSADTGTQVDTEAFF; DNA: TGCAGTGCCGATACCGGGACTCAAGTTGACACTGAAGCTTTCTTT
J: TRBJ1-2; V: TRBV9; size: -; D: -; CDR3: CASSSTERSGEYGYTF; DNA: TGTGCCAGCAGTAGCACGGAACGGAGTGGAGAGTATGGCTACACCTTC
J: TRBJ2-2; V: TRBV7-9; size: -; D: -; CDR3: CASTLITGELFF; DNA: TGTGCCAGCACTTTGATCACCGGGGAGCTGTTTTTT
J: TRBJ2-7; V: TRBV3-1; size: -; D: -; CDR3: CASSQEMGDTTPPGYEQYF; DNA: TGTGCCAGCAGCCAAGAGATGGGGGATACTACACCCCCCGGTTACGAGCAGTACTTC
J: TRBJ1-1; V: TRBV28; size: -; D: TRBD1; CDR3: CASNPRTGFGGNTEAFF; DNA: TGTGCCAGCAACCCCCGGACAGGGTTTGGGGGGAACACTGAAGCTTTCTTT
J: TRBJ2-3; V: TRBV5-1; size: -; D: TRBD1; CDR3: CASSLEGQVADTQYF; DNA: TGCGCCAGCAGCTTGGAGGGACAGGTAGCAGATACGCAGTATTTT